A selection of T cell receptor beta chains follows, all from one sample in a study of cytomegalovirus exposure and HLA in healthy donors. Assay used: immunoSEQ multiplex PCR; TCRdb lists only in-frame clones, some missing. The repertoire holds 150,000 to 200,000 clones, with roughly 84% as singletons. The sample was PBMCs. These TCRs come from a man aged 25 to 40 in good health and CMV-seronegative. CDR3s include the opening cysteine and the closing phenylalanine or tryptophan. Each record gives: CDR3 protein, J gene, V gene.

CDR3aa: CASSLDGNEQFF; j_gene: TRBJ2-1; v_gene: TRBV7-9
CDR3aa: CASSLGVRVGTGPVTEAFF; j_gene: TRBJ1-1; v_gene: TRBV11-3
CDR3aa: CASSRTPRREGVGYNEQFF; j_gene: TRBJ2-1; v_gene: TRBV7-9
CDR3aa: CASLRGRAGELFF; j_gene: TRBJ2-2; v_gene: TRBV7-9
CDR3aa: CASSLGLVNEQFF; j_gene: TRBJ2-1; v_gene: TRBV5-1
CDR3aa: CASSPEGGLLNTEAFF; j_gene: TRBJ1-1; v_gene: TRBV7-9
CDR3aa: CASSYGGQGFTSPLHF; j_gene: TRBJ1-6; v_gene: TRBV6-5
CDR3aa: CASSLDRGTAHYGYTF; j_gene: TRBJ1-2; v_gene: TRBV7-9
CDR3aa: CAWKGQVRPGYTF; j_gene: TRBJ1-2; v_gene: TRBV30
CDR3aa: CASSLRVSNTEAFF; j_gene: TRBJ1-1; v_gene: TRBV27
CDR3aa: CASKENSPGTQYF; j_gene: TRBJ2-3; v_gene: TRBV6-1